Ten or more counts support the clone carrying this TCR beta chain. The antigen is not known. Germline V CDR1 and CDR2: LNHNV, YYDKDF (reference sequence). The CDR3 runs to 18 residues. V trimming: 1 base; J trimming: 12 bases; junction bases outside the gene matches: 19. This entry is derived from a study of T-cell reconstitution after alpha-beta-depleted transplantation in children. Regarding the study as a whole: After transplant, at about two months, alpha-beta T cells were reportedly derived from several hundred expanded graft clones. One year post-transplant, T-cell counts and diversity were largely derived from T cells produced anew. After transplant, high TCRbeta diversity at day 60 in some patients arose from surviving recipient T cells and thymic progenitors.

During its preparation, the TCRbeta library received unique molecular identifiers. In TCRdb, the PCR reads were re-called with MiXCR into one record per CDR3 protein. Here the sample spans approximately 240,000 distinct CDR3 sequences, approximately 10% being singletons. The source was PBMCs, collected before TCRalphabeta/CD19-depleted stem cell transplant. The J gene is TRBJ1-4, the V gene TRBV15, with TRBD1 identical over 8 bases. This clonotype was obtained from a child less than two years old with acute myeloid leukemia, due to receive a stem cell transplant. For the CDR3, the DNA is TGTGCCACCAGCAGAGGAAGGTCCTCCGGGACAGGCTATCTTGAACTGTTTTTT. This gives the protein CATSRGRSSGTGYLELFF.